The rows below give T cell receptor beta chains drawn from one sample of a study of cytomegalovirus exposure and HLA in healthy donors. Some clones are missing from TCRdb's copy, which holds only in-frame ones; the method was immunoSEQ multiplex PCR. This table has around 52,000 clones, 85% to 95% appearing once. The sample comprised PBMCs. These receptors all stem from a young woman in good health and CMV-seronegative. Both conserved end residues are part of each CDR3. The order of the fields is J gene, V gene, clone size, D gene, CDR3 DNA, CDR3 protein. The D gene is left open where the match is weak. Not every row has a clone size; where given, it reads once, few, many or a size class.

J gene: TRBJ2-1; V gene: TRBV7-9; clone size: -; D gene: -; CDR3 DNA: TGTGCCAGCAGCTTTTACCAGGGTAATGAGCAGTTCTTC; CDR3 protein: CASSFYQGNEQFF
J gene: TRBJ1-2; V gene: TRBV29-1; clone size: -; D gene: TRBD1; CDR3 DNA: TGCAGCGTACTTTCCGGGACAGGGGGAATATATTATGGCTACACCTTC; CDR3 protein: CSVLSGTGGIYYGYTF
J gene: TRBJ1-4; V gene: TRBV29-1; clone size: -; D gene: -; CDR3 DNA: TGCAGCGTTGAAGAGGAAGGAGGGGAAAAACTGTTTTTT; CDR3 protein: CSVEEEGGEKLFF
J gene: TRBJ2-7; V gene: TRBV7-9; clone size: -; D gene: -; CDR3 DNA: TGTGCCAGCAGCCTTAACAGTCGTGTCTACGAGCAGTACTTC; CDR3 protein: CASSLNSRVYEQYF
J gene: TRBJ2-5; V gene: TRBV10-3; clone size: -; D gene: -; CDR3 DNA: TGTGCCATCAGTGAGTCGAACAGGCAAGAGACCCAGTACTTC; CDR3 protein: CAISESNRQETQYF
J gene: TRBJ2-7; V gene: TRBV7-9; clone size: -; D gene: TRBD1; CDR3 DNA: TGTGCCAGCAGCTTCGGACAGGCCCCTAGCGAGCAGTACTTC; CDR3 protein: CASSFGQAPSEQYF
J gene: TRBJ1-1; V gene: TRBV14; clone size: -; D gene: TRBD1; CDR3 DNA: TGTGCCAGCAGCCAAGATGGATCGTTTTTTAAAGGACAGGGTAACACTGAAGCTTTCTTT; CDR3 protein: CASSQDGSFFKGQGNTEAFF
J gene: TRBJ1-3; V gene: TRBV4-3; clone size: few; D gene: TRBD1; CDR3 DNA: TGCGCCAGCAGCAGGACAGGAGGTCAACTTGGAAACACCATATATTTT; CDR3 protein: CASSRTGGQLGNTIYF
J gene: TRBJ2-3; V gene: TRBV5-1; clone size: once; D gene: TRBD2; CDR3 DNA: TGCGCCAGCAGCCCTATTAGCGGGGGTAGCACAGATACGCAGTATTTT; CDR3 protein: CASSPISGGSTDTQYF
J gene: TRBJ2-1; V gene: TRBV7-6; clone size: -; D gene: -; CDR3 DNA: TGTGCCAGCAGCCTGGGACTACAGGGTCTTAATGAGCAGTTCTTC; CDR3 protein: CASSLGLQGLNEQFF
J gene: TRBJ1-5; V gene: TRBV5-8; clone size: -; D gene: TRBD1; CDR3 DNA: TGTGCCAGCAGCTCGACGACAGGGGTCAATCAGCCCCAGCATTTT; CDR3 protein: CASSSTTGVNQPQHF
J gene: TRBJ2-2; V gene: TRBV18; clone size: -; D gene: TRBD2; CDR3 DNA: TGTGCCAGCTCACTACTCATCCTAACCGGACTAGCGGGAGGCTCCGGGGAGCTGTTTTTT; CDR3 protein: CASSLLILTGLAGGSGELFF
J gene: TRBJ2-1; V gene: TRBV4-1; clone size: once; D gene: TRBD2; CDR3 DNA: TGCGCCAGCAGCCAAGAACCCCCTAGCGGGGGGGTGAATGAGCAGTTCTTC; CDR3 protein: CASSQEPPSGGVNEQFF
J gene: TRBJ1-1; V gene: TRBV7-2; clone size: -; D gene: TRBD1; CDR3 DNA: TGTGCCAGCAGCTTAGGGTCGGGACAGGGTGTGGCTTTCTTT; CDR3 protein: CASSLGSGQGVAFF
J gene: TRBJ2-1; V gene: TRBV6-4; clone size: -; D gene: TRBD2; CDR3 DNA: TGTGCCAGCAGAGGATCCGCGGGAGGGGCAGATGAGCAGTTCTTC; CDR3 protein: CASRGSAGGADEQFF
J gene: TRBJ1-3; V gene: TRBV5-1; clone size: -; D gene: -; CDR3 DNA: TGCGCCAGCAGCCCGTATACTGGAAACACCATATATTTT; CDR3 protein: CASSPYTGNTIYF
J gene: TRBJ2-1; V gene: TRBV7-9; clone size: -; D gene: TRBD1; CDR3 DNA: TGTGCCAGCAGCCTTGACAGGGTGCGGTTCTTC; CDR3 protein: CASSLDRVRFF
J gene: TRBJ2-7; V gene: TRBV19; clone size: -; D gene: TRBD1; CDR3 DNA: TGTGCCAGTAGTATCGGGACAGGGGGCTCCTACGAGCAGTACTTC; CDR3 protein: CASSIGTGGSYEQYF
J gene: TRBJ2-2; V gene: TRBV15; clone size: -; D gene: -; CDR3 DNA: TGTGCCACCAGCGTTAGACTAGAAGCCGGGGAGCTGTTTTTT; CDR3 protein: CATSVRLEAGELFF
J gene: TRBJ1-5; V gene: TRBV7-9; clone size: -; D gene: TRBD1; CDR3 DNA: TGTGCCAGCAGCTTAACAGGGGACAATCAGCCCCAGCATTTT; CDR3 protein: CASSLTGDNQPQHF
J gene: TRBJ2-2; V gene: TRBV7-9; clone size: -; D gene: -; CDR3 DNA: TGTGCCAGCAGCCCCACCGGGACACCGCGCGCCGGGGAGCTGTTTTTT; CDR3 protein: CASSPTGTPRAGELFF
J gene: TRBJ1-5; V gene: TRBV19; clone size: -; D gene: TRBD1; CDR3 DNA: TGTGCCAGTAGTAGAAACCGGGACAGGGAGCAGCCCCAGCATTTT; CDR3 protein: CASSRNRDREQPQHF